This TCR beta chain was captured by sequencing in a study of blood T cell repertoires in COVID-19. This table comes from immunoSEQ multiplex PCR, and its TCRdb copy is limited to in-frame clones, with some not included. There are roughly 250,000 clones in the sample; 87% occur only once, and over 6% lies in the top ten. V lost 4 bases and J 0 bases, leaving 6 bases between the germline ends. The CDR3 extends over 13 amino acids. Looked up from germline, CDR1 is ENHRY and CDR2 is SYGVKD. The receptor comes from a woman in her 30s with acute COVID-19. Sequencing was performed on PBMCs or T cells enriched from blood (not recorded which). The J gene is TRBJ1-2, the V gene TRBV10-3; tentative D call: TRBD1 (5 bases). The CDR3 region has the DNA TGTGCCATCAGTGCAGGGACTAACTATGGCTACACCTTC. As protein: CAISAGTNYGYTF.